These 28 T cell receptor beta chains share one sample of origin, sequenced in a study of cytomegalovirus exposure and HLA in healthy donors. 60 Vbeta and 13 Jbeta primers were used in PCR. Using immunoSEQ multiplex PCR, the repertoire was profiled, and TCRdb retains in-frame clones only, with some absent. Found here are 200,000 to 250,000 clones; the top ten clones hold 1.1%. Sample: PBMCs. The receptors stem from a girl aged 2 to 9 in good health and CMV-seropositive.

V gene TRBV7-9 combines with J gene TRBJ2-7; D might be TRBD2 (5 bases). The CDR3 contains 11 residues. V shed 6 bases and J shed 6 bases, with 9 bases lying between them. Germline V gene lookup returns CDR1 SEHNR and CDR2 FQNEAQ (reference sequence). The CDR3 loop reads CASSERREQYF. The CDR3 coding sequence is TGTGCCAGCAGTGAGCGGCGCGAGCAGTACTTC. The whole variable domain, filled in from reference TRBV7-9 and TRBJ2-7, reads DTGVSQNPRHKITKRGQNVTFRCDPISEHNRLYWYRQTLGQGPEFLTYFQNEAQLEKSRLLSDRFSAERPKGSFSTLEIQRTEQGDSAMYLCASSERREQYFGPGTRLTVT.

The rearrangement joins TRBV5-4 to TRBJ2-3; 11 nucleotides line up with TRBD2. V shed 1 base, J shed 1 base, and the junction held 5 bases outside the gene matches. This CDR3 comprises 17 residues. From germline, CDR1 is SGHNT and CDR2 YYREEE (reference sequence). CDR3 residues: CASSLKLAGGGTDTQYF. Here the CDR3 DNA reads TGTGCCAGCAGCTTGAAGCTAGCGGGAGGTGGCACAGATACGCAGTATTTT.

The chain has TRBV6-1 and TRBJ2-5; maybe TRBD2 (5 bases). V was trimmed by 6 bases and J by 2 bases, leaving 13 bases between them. CDR1 MNHNS and CDR2 SASEGT come from the germline V gene. The CDR3 extends over 14 amino acids. CDR3 nucleotides: TGTGCCAGCAGCGCGGACGGCGGGCAAGAGACCCAGTACTTC. Translating gives CASSADGGQETQYF.

This chain uses TRBV2 with TRBJ2-7; weak D call: TRBD1 (5 bases). The CDR3 is made up of 15 amino acids. V dropped 4 bases and J dropped 3 bases, with 16 bases sitting between them. The germline gives CDR1 SNHLY, CDR2 FYNNEI. For the CDR3, the DNA is TGTGCCAGCAGTGCTGCGGCAGGGCCATTCTACGAGCAGTACTTC. Translation gives CASSAAAGPFYEQYF. Drawing the rest from reference TRBV2 and TRBJ2-7, the complete variable domain is EPEVTQTPSHQVTQMGQEVILRCVPISNHLYFYWYRQILGQKVEFLVSFYNNEISEKSEIFDDQFSVERPDGSNFTLKIRSTKLEDSAMYFCASSAAAGPFYEQYFGPGTRLTVT.

The gene calls are TRBV5-1 and TRBJ2-2; D gene unclear. The length of the CDR3 is 14 residues. Between the trimmed V and J ends, which lost 4 bases and 3 bases, there was a span of 10 bases. Germline values: CDR1 SGHRS, CDR2 YFSETQ. The CDR3 nucleotides read TGCGCCAGCAGCCACGAAGGAGACACCGGGGAGCTGTTTTTT. This codes for CASSHEGDTGELFF.

This rearrangement joins TRBV27 to TRBJ1-2; D might be TRBD1 (6 bases). Germline CDR1 reads MNHEY; CDR2 reads SMNVEV (reference sequence). The CDR3 is 13 amino acids. V shed 6 bases and J shed 6 bases, with 14 bases lying between them. CDR3 sequence: CASSNGTSHGYTF. Here the CDR3 DNA reads TGTGCCAGCAGCAACGGGACATCTCATGGCTACACCTTC.

The chain has TRBV18 and TRBJ2-4, with 10 positions matching TRBD2. The CDR3 loop spans 19 amino acids. V trimming: 1 base; J trimming: 3 bases; junction bases outside the gene matches: 12. CDR1 is KGHSH, CDR2 LQKENI, per germline. The CDR3 region is CASSPLRVAGGVSKNIQYF. CDR3 nucleotides: TGTGCCAGCTCACCACTAAGGGTAGCGGGAGGCGTAAGCAAAAACATTCAGTACTTC. Filled out from reference TRBV18 and TRBJ2-4, the complete variable domain reads NAGVMQNPRHLVRRRGQEARLRCSPMKGHSHVYWYRQLPEEGLKFMVYLQKENIIDESGMPKERFSAEFPKEGPSILRIQQVVRGDSAAYFCASSPLRVAGGVSKNIQYFGAGTRLSVL.

This rearrangement joins TRBV7-8 to TRBJ2-7; tentative D call: TRBD2 (6 bases). Trimming shortened V by 5 bases and J by 4 bases, and 27 bases separated the two germline ends. This CDR3 is 18 amino acids long. Germline V gene data show CDR1 as SGHVS and CDR2 as FQNEAQ. The CDR3 region is CASSPAHGAEGRLYEQYF. The CDR3 DNA sequence: TGTGCCAGCAGCCCCGCACACGGAGCGGAGGGACGTTTGTACGAGCAGTACTTC.

V and J are TRBV18 and TRBJ1-5; no clear D. The V gene lost 2 bases and the J gene lost 4 bases, with 24 bases spanning the gap. The CDR3 is 19 residues long. CDR1 is KGHSH and CDR2 is LQKENI in the germline V gene. The CDR3 nucleotides are TGTGCCAGCTCACCATTGGGCCAGCTCAACCCGATTTTGAATCAGCCCCAGCATTTT. Translating gives CASSPLGQLNPILNQPQHF.

The genes are TRBV27 and TRBJ2-1, with D possibly being TRBD1 (5 bases). The CDR3 sequence is 13 residues long. Per germline, CDR1 MNHEY and CDR2 SMNVEV (reference sequence). Deletions cut 5 bases from V and 7 bases from J, with 12 bases between. CDR3 nucleotides: TGTGCCAGCAGTCGAATCAGGGCTAATGAGCAGTTCTTC. It yields the protein CASSRIRANEQFF.

The V and J genes are TRBV14 and TRBJ2-7, with 8 nucleotides matching TRBD2. From germline, CDR1 is SGHDN and CDR2 FVKESK. J lost 7 bases, V lost 4 bases, and 9 bases had no gene match. The CDR3 extends over 14 amino acids. CDR3 in amino acids: CASSLAGLGREQYF. CDR3 bases: TGTGCCAGCAGCCTAGCGGGATTGGGTCGAGAGCAGTACTTC.

CDR3 sequence reads: CASSIPGGAKYYGYTF. The CDR3, as DNA: TGTGCCAGTAGTATCCCAGGGGGCGCGAAGTACTATGGCTACACCTTC. The genes are TRBV19 and TRBJ1-2; 8 bases are a match to TRBD1. Losses at the gene ends were 3 bases for V and 3 bases for J; bases not matched to a gene: 9. The length of the CDR3 is 16 residues. The V gene's germline CDR1 is LNHDA and CDR2 SQIVND (reference sequence).

Concerning this clone itself: The sample has other DNA sequences that encode this CDR3 too. CDR3 in amino acids: CASSLQGQPQHF. CDR3 coding DNA: TGTGCCAGCAGTTTACAGGGCCAGCCCCAGCATTTT. This chain uses TRBV28 with TRBJ1-5; TRBD1 is a possible D gene (5 bases). V was cut by 2 bases and J by 7 bases, with 6 bases left in between. Germline V gene lookup returns CDR1 MDHEN and CDR2 SYDVKM. The CDR3 has 12 amino acids.

The CDR3 DNA reads TGTGCCAGCAGTTATGGCGGGAGGGACCAAGAGACCCAGTACTTC. This sequence encodes CASSYGGRDQETQYF. The chain couples TRBV27 to TRBJ2-5, with TRBD2 matching over 9 bases. J lost 0 bases, V lost 4 bases, and 3 bases had no gene match. The germline gives CDR1 MNHEY, CDR2 SMNVEV (reference sequence). The CDR3 sequence is 15 residues long.

V and J are TRBV9 and TRBJ2-7, with a weak D call TRBD2 (5 bases). CDR1 and CDR2 from the germline V gene are SGDLS and YYNGEE. The CDR3 spans 13 residues. Deletions cut 4 bases from V and 5 bases from J, with 13 bases between. CDR3 protein: CASSSGSPHEQYF. The CDR3 bases are TGTGCCAGCAGCAGTGGGAGTCCCCACGAGCAGTACTTC.

V usage is TRBV4-1 and J usage is TRBJ1-5, with D hard to call. The V gene lost 0 bases and the J gene lost 2 bases, with 5 bases spanning the gap. The germline gives CDR1 MGHRA, CDR2 YSYEKL. CDR3 length equals 14 residues. The CDR3 bases are TGCGCCAGCAGCCAAGAAGAGGGCAATCAGCCCCAGCATTTT. Protein: CASSQEEGNQPQHF.

As DNA, the CDR3 is TGTGCCAGTAGTATTTCCCATTTGGAGGAAAAACTGTTTTTT. It encodes CASSISHLEEKLFF. The chain recombines TRBV19 with TRBJ1-4; D unresolved. V lost 3 bases and J lost 8, with 13 bases in between. From germline, CDR1 is LNHDA and CDR2 SQIVND (reference sequence). The CDR3 sequence is 14 residues long.

The chain uses TRBV18 and TRBJ1-1; D not certain. This CDR3 has 15 amino acids. Germline V lookup: CDR1 KGHSH, CDR2 LQKENI. With 0 bases removed from V and 5 bases from J, the gap between germline ends came to 13 bases. CDR3 amino acids: CASSPPDSLGTEAFF. CDR3 coding DNA: TGTGCCAGCTCACCACCGGACTCCTTGGGAACTGAAGCTTTCTTT.

The chain recombines TRBV7-2 with TRBJ1-5, with D uncertain. Deletions cut 5 bases from V and 0 bases from J, with 14 bases between. CDR1 and CDR2 from the germline V gene are SGHTA and FQGNSA. CDR3 length: 16 amino acids. The chain's CDR3 is CASSRKGRNSNQPQHF. The CDR3 region has the DNA TGTGCCAGCAGCAGAAAAGGGAGAAATAGCAATCAGCCCCAGCATTTT.

The chain carries TRBV11-2 and TRBJ2-7; 13 bases are shared with TRBD2. The CDR3 is 15 amino acids. The germline V gene has CDR1 SGHAT and CDR2 FQNNGV. The junction had 6 bases not matched to a gene; V was cut back by 5 bases and J by 5 bases. CDR3 bases: TGTGCCAGCAGCCGGACTAGCGGGAGTATGAACGAGCAGTACTTC. Encoded protein: CASSRTSGSMNEQYF.

The chain links TRBV6-6 to TRBJ2-7; TRBD2 is a possible D gene (6 bases). This CDR3 is built from 14 residues. The V gene's germline CDR1 is MNHNY and CDR2 SVGAGI (reference sequence). Trimming removed 5 bases at V and 3 bases at J, with 14 bases between. CDR3 sequence (DNA): TGTGCCAGCAGTAACCTCCCGGAGGGCTACGAGCAGTACTTC. It translates to CASSNLPEGYEQYF.

The rearrangement links TRBV5-4 to TRBJ2-7, with D tentatively TRBD1 (6 bases). The CDR3 runs to 15 residues. Per the germline V gene, CDR1 is SGHNT and CDR2 is YYREEE (reference sequence). The V end was cut by 2 bases, the J end by 3 bases, with 15 bases between. CDR3 bases: TGTGCCAGCAGCTTAGAAACAGGGTCCCGCTACGAGCAGTACTTC. Its translation: CASSLETGSRYEQYF.

Regarding this clone: An end of the junction differs from the germline gene, which may be a read error. This chain connects TRBV11-2 to TRBJ2-7; the match to TRBD2 covers 7 bases. Germline V gene lookup returns CDR1 SGHAT and CDR2 FQNNGV. This CDR3 comprises 12 residues. The CDR3 sequence: CASSLGSGPRHF. CDR3 in DNA: TGTGCCAGCAGCCTGGGTAGCGGGCCGCGGCACTTC.

This chain links TRBV6-4 with TRBJ2-3; 10 bases agree with TRBD1. Germline V CDR1 and CDR2: MRHNA, SNTAGT. The V gene end was trimmed by 6 bases and the J gene end by 6 bases; junction bases not matched to a gene: 12. The CDR3 has 16 residues. The CDR3: CASSELPGQGMDTQYF. Here the CDR3 DNA reads TGTGCCAGCAGCGAATTACCGGGACAGGGGATGGATACGCAGTATTTT.

For this clone: As the CDR3 is not closed by the conserved phenylalanine or tryptophan, this likely results from a read error. V usage is TRBV5-6 and J usage is TRBJ1-2; 7 bases map to TRBD1. Trimming at V came to 0 bases and at J to 5 bases, leaving 10 bases not matched to a gene. This CDR3 region has 16 residues. Germline CDR1 reads SGHDT; CDR2 reads YYEEEE. Written as DNA, the CDR3 is TGTGCCAGCAGCTTGGGGACAGGACGAGCTCTGTATGGCTACACCCTC. Its translation: CASSLGTGRALYGYTL.

The rearrangement links TRBV27 to TRBJ2-7; tentatively, D is TRBD2 (6 bases). The germline V gene has CDR1 MNHEY and CDR2 SMNVEV (reference sequence). V was trimmed by 3 bases and J by 3 bases, leaving 12 bases between them. The CDR3 contains 14 residues. The CDR3 coding sequence is TGTGCCAGCAGTTTGAGTCTGGAGGGCTACGAGCAGTACTTC. This encodes CASSLSLEGYEQYF.

The V gene is TRBV5-1, the J gene TRBJ1-1; 8 bases align to TRBD1. V shed 3 bases, J shed 6 bases, and the junction held 10 bases outside the gene matches. CDR3 length: 15 amino acids. From germline, CDR1 is SGHRS and CDR2 YFSETQ. The CDR3 region has the DNA TGCGCCAGCAGCTGGCGGAGGACAGGGTTGCCTGAAGCTTTCTTT. It codes for CASSWRRTGLPEAFF.

This chain connects TRBV7-2 to TRBJ2-1; 9 bases line up with TRBD2. This CDR3 is 16 amino acids long. Trimming at V came to 1 base and at J to 5 bases, leaving 6 bases not matched to a gene. Looked up from germline, CDR1 is SGHTA and CDR2 is FQGNSA. CDR3 protein: CASSLEPSGNNNEQFF. The CDR3 region has the DNA TGTGCCAGCAGCTTAGAGCCTAGCGGGAACAACAATGAGCAGTTCTTC.